The 32 T cell receptor beta chains in this list originate from one sample, sequenced in a study of blood T cell repertoires in COVID-19. Libraries were prepared by immunoSEQ multiplex PCR; TCRdb keeps only in-frame clonotypes and omits some of them. The table has 230,000 or so clones, 65% to 90% seen once. The sample comprised peripheral blood. The origin of the receptors is a human donor in a cohort sampled during active COVID-19.

V gene TRBV27 combines with J gene TRBJ2-7; 8 nucleotides match TRBD2. The ends lost 8 bases at V and 2 bases at J; junction bases unmatched: 8. CDR1 and CDR2 from the germline V gene are MNHEY and SMNVEV (reference sequence). The CDR3 is made up of 14 amino acids. CDR3 DNA: TGTGCCAGCCTCCAACTAGCGGCCCCCTACGAGCAGTACTTC. Translating gives CASLQLAAPYEQYF.

The chain is built from TRBV18 and TRBJ2-7; 9 nucleotides agree with TRBD1. V shed 0 bases and J 2 bases; nucleotides not matched to a gene: 2. The CDR3 length is 15 residues. In germline, CDR1 is KGHSH, CDR2 LQKENI. The CDR3 DNA is TGTGCCAGCTCACCACCGGACAGGGGCCCCTACGAGCAGTACTTC. Its protein product is CASSPPDRGPYEQYF.

In its sample, this clone was seen a few times. V is TRBV2 and J is TRBJ2-7, with a weak D call TRBD1 (5 bases). Germline CDR1 reads SNHLY; CDR2 reads FYNNEI. This CDR3 is built from 15 residues. V lost 2 bases and J 3 bases, leaving 14 bases between the germline ends. The CDR3 sequence is CASSEREGAGYEQYF. The CDR3 DNA reads as TGTGCCAGCAGTGAACGTGAAGGGGCCGGCTACGAGCAGTACTTC.

The gene calls are TRBV6-6 and TRBJ2-7, with 12 bases that match TRBD2. V lost 5 bases, J lost 5 bases, and 16 bases stayed unmatched. The CDR3 spans 18 residues. The germline V gene encodes CDR1 MNHNY and CDR2 SVGAGI (reference sequence). The CDR3 sequence is CASSRFVPSGRAPHEQYF. The CDR3 nucleotides read TGTGCCAGCAGTCGCTTCGTGCCTAGCGGGAGGGCCCCCCACGAGCAGTACTTC.

The table lists this clone with a count of one. The chain employs TRBV5-4 and TRBJ2-7; unclear D gene. This CDR3 comprises 15 residues. Germline V CDR1 and CDR2: SGHNT, YYREEE (reference sequence). Between the trimmed V and J ends, which lost 1 base and 2 bases, there was a span of 13 bases. The CDR3 coding sequence is TGTGCCAGCAGCTTGAAAGGAGCCGCCCCCTACGAGCAGTACTTC. Its protein is CASSLKGAAPYEQYF.

The chain uses TRBV11-2 and TRBJ1-1; 7 nucleotides match TRBD1. V gave up 6 bases and J gave up 0 bases; unmatched junction bases: 1. Germline values: CDR1 SGHAT, CDR2 FQNNGV. The CDR3 length is 13 residues. CDR3 bases: TGTGCCAGCAGGGGACAGTTGAACACTGAAGCTTTCTTT. Protein: CASRGQLNTEAFF.

V gene TRBV7-2 combines with J gene TRBJ1-2; TRBD1 agrees at 7 bases. The CDR3 contains 16 residues. Per germline, CDR1 SGHTA and CDR2 FQGNSA. V dropped 4 bases and J dropped 4; count of bases not matched to a gene: 12. CDR3 protein: CASSSTGSQGGYGYTF. The CDR3 coding sequence is TGTGCCAGCAGCTCGACAGGGTCTCAAGGGGGCTATGGCTACACCTTC.

This clone was seen once. V is TRBV13 and J is TRBJ1-4, with 8 bases lining up with TRBD1. This CDR3 has 15 residues. The germline V gene encodes CDR1 PRHDT and CDR2 FYEKMQ (reference sequence). V was pared by 4 bases and J by 8 bases, with 9 bases of the junction left unmatched. The CDR3 DNA follows: TGTGCCAGCAGCTCGGCGACAGGGGAAGGGGAAAAACTGTTTTTT. Translated: CASSSATGEGEKLFF.

V is TRBV7-6 and J is TRBJ2-7; 14 bases agree with TRBD2. There are 17 residues in the CDR3. Germline CDR1 and CDR2: SGHVS and FNYEAQ. The ends lost 5 bases at V and 4 bases at J; junction bases unmatched: 10. The CDR3 is CASSPQTSGRARYEQYF. Here the CDR3 DNA reads TGTGCCAGCAGCCCCCAGACTAGCGGGAGGGCCCGGTACGAGCAGTACTTC. Variable domain in full (rest from reference TRBV7-6 and TRBJ2-7): GAGVSQSPRYKVTKRGQDVALRCDPISGHVSLYWYRQALGQGPEFLTYFNYEAQQDKSGLPNDRFSAERPEGSISTLTIQRTEQRDSAMYRCASSPQTSGRARYEQYFGPGTRLTVT.

The chain carries TRBV6-5 and TRBJ1-2, with D maybe TRBD1 (6 bases). Germline CDR1 MNHEY, CDR2 SVGAGI. The length of the CDR3 is 13 residues. With 7 bases removed from V and 9 bases from J, the gap between germline ends came to 18 bases. CDR3 in DNA: TGTGCCAGCACCCGGATGACAGGAGAAAGCTACACCTTC. This gives the protein CASTRMTGESYTF.

In this sample, this clone turned up once. The chain combines TRBV6-5 with TRBJ2-3, with D hard to call. Germline V gene lookup returns CDR1 MNHEY and CDR2 SVGAGI. The CDR3 length is 11 residues. V was cut by 6 bases and J by 4 bases, with 5 bases left in between. The CDR3 reads CASRSPDTQYF. CDR3 sequence (DNA): TGTGCCAGCAGGAGCCCAGATACGCAGTATTTT.

The chain uses TRBV7-3 and TRBJ2-7; no clear D gene. V dropped 2 bases and J dropped 4 bases, with 12 bases sitting between them. The CDR3 loop spans 14 amino acids. The germline V gene encodes CDR1 SGHTA and CDR2 FQGTGA. In DNA, the CDR3 is TGTGCCAGCAGCTTATCGGCAGGCCCATACGAGCAGTACTTC. Its protein is CASSLSAGPYEQYF.

A few counts support this clone. The V gene is TRBV2, the J gene TRBJ1-2; tentatively, D is TRBD1 (6 bases). Trimming removed 8 bases at V and 4 bases at J, with 14 bases between. From germline, CDR1 is SNHLY and CDR2 FYNNEI. This CDR3 has 13 residues. CDR3 region: CASLGTLTYGYTF. The CDR3 nucleotides read TGTGCCAGCCTCGGGACACTTACCTATGGCTACACCTTC.

In this sample, this clone turned up a few times. Other DNA variants within this sample encode the same CDR3. The V gene is TRBV28, the J gene TRBJ1-5; 8 nucleotides match TRBD1. CDR3 length equals 14 residues. In germline, CDR1 is MDHEN, CDR2 SYDVKM. V trimming: 6 bases; J trimming: 2 bases; junction bases outside the gene matches: 3. The CDR3 DNA is TGTGCCAGCAGAGGACAGGGCGGCAATCAGCCCCAGCATTTT. It yields the protein CASRGQGGNQPQHF.

CDR3 sequence (DNA): TGTGCCAGCAGCCAAGAAGAGTTGGAAACGGGACTAGCGGGACCCTACCAAGAGACCCAGTACTTC. Translation: CASSQEELETGLAGPYQETQYF. V and J are TRBV3-1 (or the pseudogene TRBV3-2) and TRBJ2-5, with 13 bases lining up with TRBD2. The trim removed 0 bases at V and 0 bases at J, leaving 16 bases unmatched. This CDR3 has 22 residues. CDR1 is LGHDT and CDR2 is YNNKEL in the germline V gene (reference sequence).

The chain joins TRBV6-5 to TRBJ1-2, with D maybe TRBD1 (6 bases). The germline gives CDR1 MNHEY, CDR2 SVGAGI. Trimming stripped 4 bases from V and 8 bases from J, with 11 bases between. The CDR3 runs to 12 residues. The chain's CDR3 is CASSFTGKGYTF. The CDR3 nucleotides read TGTGCCAGCAGTTTCACAGGGAAAGGCTACACCTTC.

In nucleotides, the CDR3 is TGTGCCAGCAGTCTGACAGGGAAGGGATGGTCACCCCTCCACTTT. Encoded protein: CASSLTGKGWSPLHF. V gene TRBV6-2 or TRBV6-3 combines with J gene TRBJ1-6, with 7 bases lining up with TRBD1. The V segment lost 5 bases and the J segment 10 bases; nucleotides outside the gene matches: 11. Looked up from germline, CDR1 is MNHEY and CDR2 is SVGEGT. CDR3 size: 15 residues.

This clone has more than one count but fewer than ten. The V and J genes are TRBV7-9 and TRBJ2-7, with D unresolved. Trimming took 4 bases from V and 2 from J, leaving 6 bases between them. Germline CDR1 is SEHNR and CDR2 is FQNEAQ (reference sequence). The length of the CDR3 is 12 residues. The CDR3 here is CASSSDTYEQYF. The CDR3 coding sequence is TGTGCCAGCAGCTCCGACACCTACGAGCAGTACTTC.

The chain carries TRBV7-2 and TRBJ1-2; D remains ambiguous. The germline V and J ends were trimmed by 5 bases and 5 bases, with 15 bases remaining between them. Germline loops: CDR1 SGHTA, CDR2 FQGNSA. The CDR3 covers 14 residues. CDR3: CASSPVGGDYGYTF. The CDR3 DNA is TGTGCCAGCAGCCCGGTGGGCGGGGATTATGGCTACACCTTC. Based on the CDR3 plus reference TRBV7-2 and TRBJ1-2, the full variable domain is GAGVSQSPSNKVTEKGKDVELRCDPISGHTALYWYRQSLGQGLEFLIYFQGNSAPDKSGLPSDRFSAERTGGSVSTLTIQRTQQEDSAVYLCASSPVGGDYGYTFGSGTRLTVV.

The chain recombines TRBV7-9 with TRBJ2-7; no definite D call. This CDR3 has 14 amino acids. V was pared by 1 base and J by 2 bases, with 9 bases between. Germline values: CDR1 SEHNR, CDR2 FQNEAQ (reference sequence). The CDR3 sequence is CASSLDGSTYEQYF. The CDR3 region has the DNA TGTGCCAGCAGCTTAGATGGCAGTACCTACGAGCAGTACTTC.

V usage is TRBV9 and J usage is TRBJ2-3, with 16 bases matching TRBD2. J lost 5 bases, V lost 3 bases, and 6 bases had no gene match. The CDR3 length is 17 residues. Per germline, CDR1 SGDLS and CDR2 YYNGEE. This CDR3 reads CASSAGTSGRDVDTQYF. CDR3 bases: TGTGCCAGCAGCGCCGGGACTAGCGGGAGGGATGTAGATACGCAGTATTTT.

This chain uses TRBV9 with TRBJ2-3; 9 bases fit TRBD1. Per the germline V gene, CDR1 is SGDLS and CDR2 is YYNGEE. The CDR3 has 17 residues. Unmatched junction bases numbered 9, after V lost 0 bases and J lost 4 bases. The CDR3 sequence is CASSVVSGTGNPDTQYF. As DNA, the CDR3 is TGTGCCAGCAGCGTAGTATCCGGGACAGGGAACCCAGATACGCAGTATTTT.

This chain links TRBV5-1 with TRBJ1-1, with a possible D match to TRBD1 (5 bases). The CDR3 spans 13 residues. Trimming stripped 3 bases from V and 5 bases from J, with 11 bases between. Germline values: CDR1 SGHRS, CDR2 YFSETQ. The CDR3 reads CASSSQVGTEAFF. CDR3 in DNA: TGCGCCAGCAGCTCACAGGTTGGGACTGAAGCTTTCTTT.

The chain recombines TRBV6-2 or TRBV6-3 with TRBJ1-1, with a weak D call TRBD1 (5 bases). CDR3 size: 15 residues. The ends were cut back, 4 bases at V and 4 bases at J, with 16 bases in the middle. CDR1 is MNHEY and CDR2 is SVGEGT in the germline V gene. The CDR3 sequence is CASSSEKGLGTEAFF. The DNA for the CDR3 is TGTGCCAGCAGTTCAGAAAAGGGGCTGGGCACTGAAGCTTTCTTT.

V gene TRBV7-8 combines with J gene TRBJ1-5; possibly TRBD1 for D (6 bases). The CDR3 consists of 16 residues. The germline gives CDR1 SGHVS, CDR2 FQNEAQ. Between the trimmed V and J ends, which lost 7 bases and 0 bases, there was a span of 16 bases. CDR3 DNA sequence: TGTGCCAGCACCATGGGGGGGGCGCCTAGCAATCAGCCCCAGCATTTT. It encodes CASTMGGAPSNQPQHF.

The rearrangement links TRBV7-3 to TRBJ2-1; 9 bases agree with TRBD2. The V gene's germline CDR1 is SGHTA and CDR2 FQGTGA. The CDR3 covers 17 residues. Losses at the gene ends were 2 bases for V and 5 bases for J; bases not matched to a gene: 10. This chain's CDR3 is CASSLPLGAGGHNEQFF. DNA for the CDR3: TGTGCCAGCAGCTTACCCCTAGGAGCGGGAGGACACAATGAGCAGTTCTTC.

The chain couples TRBV30 to TRBJ1-2; perhaps TRBD1 as D (6 bases). Trimming cost V 4 bases and J 8 bases, with 17 bases left between them. This CDR3 is 13 amino acids long. Germline lookup yields CDR1 GTSNPN and CDR2 SVGIG (reference sequence). CDR3 sequence: CAWTITRGGGYTF. The CDR3, as DNA: TGTGCCTGGACGATTACCCGGGGGGGCGGCTACACCTTC.

The CDR3 loop reads CASSLDTGSGQPQHF. CDR3 DNA sequence: TGCGCCAGCAGCTTGGATACAGGGAGCGGTCAGCCCCAGCATTTT. This sequence joins TRBV5-1 and TRBJ1-5, with D maybe TRBD1 (6 bases). The CDR3 extends over 15 amino acids. CDR1 SGHRS and CDR2 YFSETQ come from the germline V gene. V gave up 0 bases and J gave up 6 bases, with 13 bases separating them.

The chain recombines TRBV28 with TRBJ1-2, with D maybe TRBD1 (6 bases). The CDR3 runs 15 residues. Germline lookup yields CDR1 MDHEN and CDR2 SYDVKM. Trimming cost V 7 bases and J 5 bases, with 20 bases left between them. The CDR3 DNA is TGTGCCAGCAAACTACAGGGCCAGGGTGGGTATGGCTACACCTTC. This gives the protein CASKLQGQGGYGYTF.

The gene calls are TRBV20-1 and TRBJ1-2; no reliable D call. This CDR3 has 11 residues. V was cut by 0 bases and J by 7 bases, with 6 bases left in between. Germline CDR1 DFQATT, CDR2 SNEGSKA (reference sequence). The CDR3 DNA reads TGCAGTGCTAGAGAGAGGGCTGGCTACACCTTC. This gives the protein CSARERAGYTF.

This rearrangement joins TRBV11-2 to TRBJ2-7; TRBD2 matches 8 bases. Germline CDR1 is SGHAT and CDR2 is FQNNGV. The length of the CDR3 is 14 residues. Trimming at V came to 3 bases and at J to 3 bases, leaving 4 bases not matched to a gene. The CDR3 DNA sequence: TGTGCCAGCAGCTTTCAGGCGGGAGGCTACGAGCAGTACTTC. Protein sequence: CASSFQAGGYEQYF. The whole variable domain, remainder taken from reference TRBV11-2 and TRBJ2-7, is EAGVAQSPRYKIIEKRQSVAFWCNPISGHATLYWYQQILGQGPKLLIQFQNNGVVDDSQLPKDRFSAERLKGVDSTLKIQPAKLEDSAVYLCASSFQAGGYEQYFGPGTRLTVT.

This clone was seen a handful of times. J is TRBJ2-7 and V is TRBV9, with TRBD1 identical over 9 bases. Germline loops: CDR1 SGDLS, CDR2 YYNGEE. Trimming cost V 3 bases and J 2 bases; bases outside gene matches: 6. There are 15 residues in the CDR3. CDR3 DNA: TGTGCCAGCAGCGCGACAGGGGGAAAAACCTACGAGCAGTACTTC. Amino acids: CASSATGGKTYEQYF. Complete variable domain (other parts from reference TRBV9 and TRBJ2-7): DSGVTQTPKHLITATGQRVTLRCSPRSGDLSVYWYQQSLDQGLQFLIQYYNGEERAKGNILERFSAQQFPDLHSELNLSSLELGDSALYFCASSATGGKTYEQYFGPGTRLTVT.